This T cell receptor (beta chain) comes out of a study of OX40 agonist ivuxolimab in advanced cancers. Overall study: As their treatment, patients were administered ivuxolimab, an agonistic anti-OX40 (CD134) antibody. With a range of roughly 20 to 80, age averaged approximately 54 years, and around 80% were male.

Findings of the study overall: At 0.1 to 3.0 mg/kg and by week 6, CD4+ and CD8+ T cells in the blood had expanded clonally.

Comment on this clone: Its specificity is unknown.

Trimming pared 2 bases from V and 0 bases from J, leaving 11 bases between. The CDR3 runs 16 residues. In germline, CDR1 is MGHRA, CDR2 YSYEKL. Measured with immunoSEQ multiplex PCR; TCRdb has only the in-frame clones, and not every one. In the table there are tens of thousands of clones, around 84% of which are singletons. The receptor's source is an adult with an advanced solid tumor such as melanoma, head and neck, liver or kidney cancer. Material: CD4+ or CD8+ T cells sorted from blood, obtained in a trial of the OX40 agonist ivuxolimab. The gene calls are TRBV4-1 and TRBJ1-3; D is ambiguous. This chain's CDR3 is CASSQRVQYSGNTIYF. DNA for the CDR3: TGCGCCAGCAGCCAAAGGGTTCAATACTCTGGAAACACCATATATTTT.